Reported below is one T cell receptor (beta chain). This entry comes from a study of blood T cell repertoires in COVID-19. The CDR3 sequence is 13 residues long. Germline assignment: CDR1 MNHEY and CDR2 SMNVEV (reference sequence). V gave up 6 bases and J gave up 4 bases, with 12 bases separating them. TCRdb's copy holds only in-frame clones and misses some; the assay was immunoSEQ multiplex PCR. Of over 90,000 clones listed, around 87% are singletons. This TCR derives from a human donor in a cohort sampled during active COVID-19. What was sequenced was peripheral blood. This chain links TRBV27 with TRBJ1-2, with D perhaps TRBD1 (5 bases). CDR3 nucleotide sequence: TGTGCCAGCAGGATGACAGTTACCTATGGCTACACCTTC. It is translated as CASRMTVTYGYTF.